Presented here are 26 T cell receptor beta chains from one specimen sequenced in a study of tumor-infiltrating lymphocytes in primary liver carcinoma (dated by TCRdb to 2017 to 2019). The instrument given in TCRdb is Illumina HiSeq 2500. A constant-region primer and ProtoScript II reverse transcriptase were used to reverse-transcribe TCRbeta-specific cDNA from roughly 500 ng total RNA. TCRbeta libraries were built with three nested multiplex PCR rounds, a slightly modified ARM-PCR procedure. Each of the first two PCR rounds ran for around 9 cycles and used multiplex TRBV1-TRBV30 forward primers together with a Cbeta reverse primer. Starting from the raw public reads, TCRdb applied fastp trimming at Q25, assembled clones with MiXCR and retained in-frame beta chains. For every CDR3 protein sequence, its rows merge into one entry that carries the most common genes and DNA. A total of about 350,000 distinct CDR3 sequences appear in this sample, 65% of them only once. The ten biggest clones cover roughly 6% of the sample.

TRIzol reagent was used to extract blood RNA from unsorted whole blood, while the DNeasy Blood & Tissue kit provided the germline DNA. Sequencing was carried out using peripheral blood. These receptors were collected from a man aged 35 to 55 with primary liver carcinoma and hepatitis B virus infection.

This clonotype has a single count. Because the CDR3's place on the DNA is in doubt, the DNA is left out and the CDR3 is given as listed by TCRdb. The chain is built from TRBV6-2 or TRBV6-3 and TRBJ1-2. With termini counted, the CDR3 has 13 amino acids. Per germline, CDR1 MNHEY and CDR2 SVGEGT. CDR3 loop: CVSSYQESYGCTF.

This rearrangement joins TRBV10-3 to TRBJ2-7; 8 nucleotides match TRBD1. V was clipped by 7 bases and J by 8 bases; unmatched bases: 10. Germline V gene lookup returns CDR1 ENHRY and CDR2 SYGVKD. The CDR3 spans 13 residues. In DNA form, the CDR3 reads TGTGCCATCATGCTGACAGGGGTAGGGCAGCAGTACTTC. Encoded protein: CAIMLTGVGQQYF.

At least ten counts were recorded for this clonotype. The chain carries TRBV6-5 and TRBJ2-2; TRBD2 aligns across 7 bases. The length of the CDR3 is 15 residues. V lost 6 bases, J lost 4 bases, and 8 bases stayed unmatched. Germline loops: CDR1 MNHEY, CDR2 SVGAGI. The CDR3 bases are TGTGCCAGCAGCACTAGCGCGGGTTCCACCGGGGAGCTGTTTTTT. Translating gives CASSTSAGSTGELFF.

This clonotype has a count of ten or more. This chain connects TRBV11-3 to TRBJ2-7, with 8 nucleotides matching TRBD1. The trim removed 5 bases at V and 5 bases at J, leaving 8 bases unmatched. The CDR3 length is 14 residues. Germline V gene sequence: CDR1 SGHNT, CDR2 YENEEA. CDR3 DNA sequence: TGTGCCAGCAGCCACCGGACAGGGTGCCACGAGCAGTACTTC. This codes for CASSHRTGCHEQYF.

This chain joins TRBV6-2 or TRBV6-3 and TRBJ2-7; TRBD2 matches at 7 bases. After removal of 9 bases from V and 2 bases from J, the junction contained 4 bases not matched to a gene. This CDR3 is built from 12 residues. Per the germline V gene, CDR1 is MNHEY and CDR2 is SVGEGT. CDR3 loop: CARGLAAYEQYF. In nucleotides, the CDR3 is TGTGCCAGAGGTCTAGCGGCCTACGAGCAGTACTTC.

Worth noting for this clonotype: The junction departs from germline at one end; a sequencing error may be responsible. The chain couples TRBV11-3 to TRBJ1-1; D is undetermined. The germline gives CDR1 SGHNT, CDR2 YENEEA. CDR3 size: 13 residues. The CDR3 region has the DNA TGTGCCAGAAGCTTAGTCCGGGAGACTGAAGTTTTCTTT. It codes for CARSLVRETEVFF.

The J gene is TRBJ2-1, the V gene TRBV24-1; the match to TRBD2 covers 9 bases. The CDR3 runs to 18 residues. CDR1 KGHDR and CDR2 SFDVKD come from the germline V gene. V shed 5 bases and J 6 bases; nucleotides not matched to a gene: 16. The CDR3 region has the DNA TGTGCCACCAGTGCGGCCCAGACAAAGCGGGAGGCGGCCAATGAGCAGTTCTTC. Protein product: CATSAAQTKREAANEQFF.

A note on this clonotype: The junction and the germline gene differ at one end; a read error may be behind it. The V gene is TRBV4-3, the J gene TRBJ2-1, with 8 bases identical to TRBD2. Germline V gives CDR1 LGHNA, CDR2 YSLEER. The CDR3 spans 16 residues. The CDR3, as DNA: TGCGCCAGCAGCCTGGGACTAGTGGGAGCCTACAATGAGCAATTCTTC. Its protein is CASSLGLVGAYNEQFF.

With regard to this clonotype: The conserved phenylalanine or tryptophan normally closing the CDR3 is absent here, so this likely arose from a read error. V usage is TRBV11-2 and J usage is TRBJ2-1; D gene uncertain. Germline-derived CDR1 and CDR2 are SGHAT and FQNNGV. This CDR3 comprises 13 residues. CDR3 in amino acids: CANSLGPGNEQFL. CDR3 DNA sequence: TGTGCCAACAGCTTAGGGCCGGGCAATGAGCAGTTCTTA.

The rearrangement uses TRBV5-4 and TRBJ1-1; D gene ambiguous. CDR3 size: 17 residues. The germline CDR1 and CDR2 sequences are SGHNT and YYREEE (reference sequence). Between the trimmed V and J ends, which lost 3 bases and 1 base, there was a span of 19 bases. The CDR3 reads CASSSGRGSPTNTEAFF. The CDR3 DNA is TGTGCCAGCAGCTCTGGACGCGGCTCCCCCACGAACACTGAAGCTTTCTTT.

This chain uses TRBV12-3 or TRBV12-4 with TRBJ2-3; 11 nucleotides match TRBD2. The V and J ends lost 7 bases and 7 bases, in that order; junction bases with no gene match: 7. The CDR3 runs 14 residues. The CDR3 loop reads CASMLAGGPYTQYF. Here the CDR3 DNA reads TGTGCCAGCATGTTAGCGGGAGGGCCTTATACGCAGTATTTT.

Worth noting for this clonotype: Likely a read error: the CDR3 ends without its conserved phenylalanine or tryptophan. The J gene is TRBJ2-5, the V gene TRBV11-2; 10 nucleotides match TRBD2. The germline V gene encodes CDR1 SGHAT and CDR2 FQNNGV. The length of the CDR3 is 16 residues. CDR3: CASNLVGLALQETQYL. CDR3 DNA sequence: TGTGCCAGCAACTTAGTGGGACTAGCGTTACAAGAGACCCAGTACCTC.

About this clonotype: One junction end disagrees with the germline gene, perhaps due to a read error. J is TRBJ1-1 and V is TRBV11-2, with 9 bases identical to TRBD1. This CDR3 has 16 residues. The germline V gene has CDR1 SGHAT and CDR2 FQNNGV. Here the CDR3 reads CVSSLPQGQGLTESFF. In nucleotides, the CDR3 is TGTGTCAGCAGCTTACCTCAGGGACAGGGTCTCACTGAATCTTTCTTT.

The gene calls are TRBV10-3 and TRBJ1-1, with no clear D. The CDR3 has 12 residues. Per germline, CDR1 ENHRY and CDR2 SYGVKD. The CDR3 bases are TGTGCTGTCAGTGAGTTGGGCACTGAAGCTTTCTTT. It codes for CAVSELGTEAFF.

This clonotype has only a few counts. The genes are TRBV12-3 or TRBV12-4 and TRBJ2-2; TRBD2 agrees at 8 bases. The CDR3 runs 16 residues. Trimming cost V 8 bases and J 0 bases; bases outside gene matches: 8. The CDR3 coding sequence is TGTGCCAGCGGAGCGGGAGCCTTGCCGAACACCGGGGAGCTGTTTTTT. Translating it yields CASGAGALPNTGELFF.

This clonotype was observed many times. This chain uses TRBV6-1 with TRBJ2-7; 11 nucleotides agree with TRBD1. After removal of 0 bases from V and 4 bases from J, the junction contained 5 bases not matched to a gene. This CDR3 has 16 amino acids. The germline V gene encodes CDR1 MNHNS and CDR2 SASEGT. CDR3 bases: TGTGCCAGCAGTGAAGCGCTTGGACAGGGGGCGTACGAGCAGTACTTC. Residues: CASSEALGQGAYEQYF.

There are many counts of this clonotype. CDR3 nucleotide sequence: TGTGCCAGCAGCTTGGAGCGGGATTACAATGAGCAGTTCTTC. Protein product: CASSLERDYNEQFF. J is TRBJ2-1 and V is TRBV5-4; 7 bases map to TRBD2. Losses at the gene ends were 0 bases for V and 4 bases for J; bases not matched to a gene: 1. Germline CDR1 reads SGHNT; CDR2 reads YYREEE (reference sequence). This CDR3 spans 14 amino acids.

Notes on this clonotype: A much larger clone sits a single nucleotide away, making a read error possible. The CDR3 DNA reads as TGCGCCAGCAGCCTGATGGGGGGGCGCGGGTATGGCTACACCTTC. The encoded protein is CASSLMGGRGYGYTF. The V and J genes are TRBV4-3 and TRBJ1-2; maybe TRBD1 (6 bases). Trimming cost V 4 bases and J 5 bases, with 17 bases left between them. The CDR3 totals 15 residues. CDR1 is LGHNA, CDR2 YSLEER, per germline.

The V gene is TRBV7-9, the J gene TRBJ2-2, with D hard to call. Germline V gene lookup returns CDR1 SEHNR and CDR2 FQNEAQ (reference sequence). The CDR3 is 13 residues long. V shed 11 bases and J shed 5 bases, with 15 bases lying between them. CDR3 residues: CAGSLGRTGELFF. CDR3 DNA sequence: TGTGCCGGTAGCTTAGGACGGACCGGGGAGCTGTTTTTT. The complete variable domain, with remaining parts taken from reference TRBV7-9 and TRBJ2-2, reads DTGVSQNPRHKITKRGQNVTFRCDPISEHNRLYWYRQTLGQGPEFLTYFQNEAQLEKSRLLSDRFSAERPKGSFSTLEIQRTEQGDSAMYLCAGSLGRTGELFFGEGSRLTVL.

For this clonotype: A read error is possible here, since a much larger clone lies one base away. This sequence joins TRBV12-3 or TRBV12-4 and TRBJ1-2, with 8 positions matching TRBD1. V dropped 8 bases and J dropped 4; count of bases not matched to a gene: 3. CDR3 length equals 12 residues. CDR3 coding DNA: TGTGCCAGCTATGACAGGGGCTATGGCTACACCTTC. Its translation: CASYDRGYGYTF.

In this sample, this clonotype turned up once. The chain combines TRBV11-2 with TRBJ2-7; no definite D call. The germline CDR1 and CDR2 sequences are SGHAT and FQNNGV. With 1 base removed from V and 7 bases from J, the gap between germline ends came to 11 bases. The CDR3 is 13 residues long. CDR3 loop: CASSLGPCWEQYF. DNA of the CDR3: TGTGCCAGCAGCTTAGGCCCCTGTTGGGAGCAGTACTTC.

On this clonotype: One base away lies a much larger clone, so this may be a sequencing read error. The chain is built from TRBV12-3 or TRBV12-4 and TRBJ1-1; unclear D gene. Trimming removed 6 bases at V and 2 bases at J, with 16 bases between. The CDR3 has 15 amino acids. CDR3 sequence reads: CASSKQRLSNTEAFF. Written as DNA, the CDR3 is TGTGCCAGCAGCAAACAGCGACTGAGCAACACTGAAGCTTTCTTT.

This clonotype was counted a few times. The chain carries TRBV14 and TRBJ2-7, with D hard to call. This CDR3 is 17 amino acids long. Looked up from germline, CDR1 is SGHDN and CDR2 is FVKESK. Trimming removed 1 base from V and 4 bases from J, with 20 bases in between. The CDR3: CASSQGTPGLGLYEQYF. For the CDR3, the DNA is TGTGCCAGCAGCCAAGGAACTCCAGGCCTAGGGCTGTACGAGCAGTACTTC.

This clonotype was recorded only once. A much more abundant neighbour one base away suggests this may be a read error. CDR3 residues: CATSQEGWVGEQYF. The CDR3 nucleotides are TGCGCCACCAGCCAAGAAGGCTGGGTGGGGGAGCAGTACTTC. The chain employs TRBV4-3 and TRBJ2-7; D gene ambiguous. The CDR3 is 14 amino acids. In germline, CDR1 is LGHNA, CDR2 YSLEER.

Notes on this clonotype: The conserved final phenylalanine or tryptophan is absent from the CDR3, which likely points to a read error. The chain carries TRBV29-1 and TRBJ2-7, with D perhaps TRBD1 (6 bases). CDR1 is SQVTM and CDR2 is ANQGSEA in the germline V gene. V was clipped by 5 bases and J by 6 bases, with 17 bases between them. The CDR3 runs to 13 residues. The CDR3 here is CSVYGTRVGEQYL. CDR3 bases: TGCAGCGTTTATGGGACAAGGGTGGGCGAGCAGTACCTC.

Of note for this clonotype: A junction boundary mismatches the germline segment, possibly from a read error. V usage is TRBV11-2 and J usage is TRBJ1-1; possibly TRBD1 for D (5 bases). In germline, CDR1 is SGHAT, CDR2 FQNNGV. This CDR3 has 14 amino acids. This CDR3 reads CASSLDAGSSEAFF. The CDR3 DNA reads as TGTGCCAGCAGCTTAGATGCAGGGAGTTCTGAGGCTTTCTTT. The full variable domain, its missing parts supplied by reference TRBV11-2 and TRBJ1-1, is EAGVAQSPRYKIIEKRQSVAFWCNPISGHATLYWYQQILGQGPKLLIQFQNNGVVDDSQLPKDRFSAERLKGVDSTLKIQPAKLEDSAVYLCASSLDAGSSEAFFGQGTRLTVV.